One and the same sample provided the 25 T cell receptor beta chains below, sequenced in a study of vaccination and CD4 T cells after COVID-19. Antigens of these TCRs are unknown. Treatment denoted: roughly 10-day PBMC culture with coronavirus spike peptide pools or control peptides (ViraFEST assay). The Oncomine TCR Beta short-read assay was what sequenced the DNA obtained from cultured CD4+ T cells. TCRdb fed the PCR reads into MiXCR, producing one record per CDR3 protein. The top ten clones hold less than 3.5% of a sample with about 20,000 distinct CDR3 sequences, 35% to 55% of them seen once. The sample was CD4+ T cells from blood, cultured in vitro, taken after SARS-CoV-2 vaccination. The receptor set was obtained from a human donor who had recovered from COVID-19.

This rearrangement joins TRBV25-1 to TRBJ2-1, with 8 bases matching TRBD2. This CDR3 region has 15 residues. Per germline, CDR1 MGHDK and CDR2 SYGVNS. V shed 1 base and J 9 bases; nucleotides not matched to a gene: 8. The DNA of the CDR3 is TGTGCCAGCAGTGAATCCCCACTAGCGGTCGCTGAGCAGTTCTTC. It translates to CASSESPLAVAEQFF.

The CDR3 region has the DNA TGTGCCAGCAGCCAAGTTAGTGGGCGTTCACCCCTCCACTTT. It translates to CASSQVSGRSPLHF. The rearrangement uses TRBV3-1 and TRBJ1-6; D is ambiguous. Germline V gene lookup returns CDR1 LGHDT and CDR2 YNNKEL (reference sequence). Trimming pared 1 base from V and 9 bases from J, leaving 10 bases between. The CDR3 length is 14 residues.

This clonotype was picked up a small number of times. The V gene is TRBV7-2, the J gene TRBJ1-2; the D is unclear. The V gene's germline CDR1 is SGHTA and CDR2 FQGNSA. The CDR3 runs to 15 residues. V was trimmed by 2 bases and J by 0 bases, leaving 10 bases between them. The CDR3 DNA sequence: TGTGCCAGCAGCTTAACAGCTGGGTCTAACTATGGCTACACCTTC. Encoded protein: CASSLTAGSNYGYTF.

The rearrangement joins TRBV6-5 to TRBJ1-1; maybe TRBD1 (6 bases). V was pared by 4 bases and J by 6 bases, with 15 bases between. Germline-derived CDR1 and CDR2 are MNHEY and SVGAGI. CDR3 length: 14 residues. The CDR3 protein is CASSSGGLPAEAFF. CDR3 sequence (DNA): TGTGCCAGCAGTTCCGGGGGCCTACCCGCTGAAGCTTTCTTT.

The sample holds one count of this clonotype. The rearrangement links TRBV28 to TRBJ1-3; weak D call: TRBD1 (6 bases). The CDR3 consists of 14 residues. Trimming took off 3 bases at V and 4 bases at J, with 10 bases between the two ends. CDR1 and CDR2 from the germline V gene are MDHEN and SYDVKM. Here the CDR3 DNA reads TGTGCCAGCAGTTTCCGGGGGCCAGGAAACACCATATATTTT. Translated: CASSFRGPGNTIYF.

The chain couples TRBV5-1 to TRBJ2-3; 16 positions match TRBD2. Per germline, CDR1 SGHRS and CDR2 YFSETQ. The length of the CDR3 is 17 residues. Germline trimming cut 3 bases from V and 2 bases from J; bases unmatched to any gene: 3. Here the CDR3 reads CASSSGLAGGDTDTQYF. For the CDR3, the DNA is TGCGCCAGCAGCTCGGGACTAGCGGGGGGGGACACAGATACGCAGTATTTT.

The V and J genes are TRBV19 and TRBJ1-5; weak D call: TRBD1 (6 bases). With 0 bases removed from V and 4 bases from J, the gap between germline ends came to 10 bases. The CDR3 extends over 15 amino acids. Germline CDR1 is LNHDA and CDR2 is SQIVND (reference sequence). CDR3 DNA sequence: TGTGCCAGTAGTATAGATAGGACAGTTAATCAGCCCCAGCATTTT. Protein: CASSIDRTVNQPQHF.

In DNA form, the CDR3 reads TGTGCCAGCAGCCCATTAGGGACAGGTCATGGCTACACCTTC. Protein: CASSPLGTGHGYTF. The V call is TRBV7-9, the J call TRBJ1-2, with 8 bases fitting TRBD1. Unmatched junction bases numbered 8, after V lost 5 bases and J lost 6 bases. The germline CDR1 and CDR2 sequences are SEHNR and FQNEAQ (reference sequence). The CDR3 runs to 14 residues.

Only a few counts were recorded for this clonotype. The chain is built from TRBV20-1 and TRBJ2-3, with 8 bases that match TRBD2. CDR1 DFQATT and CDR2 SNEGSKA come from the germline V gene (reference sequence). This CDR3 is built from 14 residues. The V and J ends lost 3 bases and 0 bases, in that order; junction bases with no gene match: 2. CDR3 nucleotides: TGCAGTGCTAGGCTAGCGGGTAGCACAGATACGCAGTATTTT. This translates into CSARLAGSTDTQYF.

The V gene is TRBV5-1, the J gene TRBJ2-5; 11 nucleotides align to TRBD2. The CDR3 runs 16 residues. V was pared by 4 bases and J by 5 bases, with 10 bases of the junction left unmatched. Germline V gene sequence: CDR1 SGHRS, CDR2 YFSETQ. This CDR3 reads CASSPNRLAGYETQYF. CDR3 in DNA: TGCGCCAGCAGCCCGAACCGACTAGCGGGATATGAGACCCAGTACTTC.

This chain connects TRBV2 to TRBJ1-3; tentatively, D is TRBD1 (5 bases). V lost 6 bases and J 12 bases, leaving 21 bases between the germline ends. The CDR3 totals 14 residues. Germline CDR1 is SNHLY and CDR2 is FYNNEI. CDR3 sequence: CASSAGGFQKGIYF. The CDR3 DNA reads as TGTGCCAGCAGCGCTGGGGGGTTCCAGAAGGGCATATATTTT.

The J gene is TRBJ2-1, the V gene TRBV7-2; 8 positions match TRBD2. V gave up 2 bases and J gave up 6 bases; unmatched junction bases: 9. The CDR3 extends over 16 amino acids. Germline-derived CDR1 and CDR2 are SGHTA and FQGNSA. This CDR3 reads CASSLLGGGGFNEQFF. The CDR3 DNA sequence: TGTGCCAGCAGCTTATTGGGTGGCGGGGGGTTCAATGAGCAGTTCTTC.

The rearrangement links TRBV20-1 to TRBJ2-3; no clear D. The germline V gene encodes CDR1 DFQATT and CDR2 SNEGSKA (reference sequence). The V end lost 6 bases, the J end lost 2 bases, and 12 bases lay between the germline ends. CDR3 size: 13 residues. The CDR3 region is CSAQILTTDTQYF. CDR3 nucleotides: TGCAGTGCCCAAATCCTTACCACAGATACGCAGTATTTT.

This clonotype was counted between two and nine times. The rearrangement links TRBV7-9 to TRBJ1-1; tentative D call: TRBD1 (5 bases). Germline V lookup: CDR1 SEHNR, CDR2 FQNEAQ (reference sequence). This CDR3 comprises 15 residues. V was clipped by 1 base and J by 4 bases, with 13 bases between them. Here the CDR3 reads CASSLDTGRGTEAFF. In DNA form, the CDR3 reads TGTGCCAGCAGCTTAGATACTGGAAGGGGCACTGAAGCTTTCTTT.

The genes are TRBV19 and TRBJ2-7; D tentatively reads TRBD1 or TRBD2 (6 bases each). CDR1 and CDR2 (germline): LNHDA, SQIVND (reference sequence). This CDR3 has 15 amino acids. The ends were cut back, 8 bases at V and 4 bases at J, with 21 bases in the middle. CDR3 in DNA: TGTGCCAGTTCCCTTAATCCGGGGGCTTCGTACGAGCAGTACTTC. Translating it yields CASSLNPGASYEQYF.

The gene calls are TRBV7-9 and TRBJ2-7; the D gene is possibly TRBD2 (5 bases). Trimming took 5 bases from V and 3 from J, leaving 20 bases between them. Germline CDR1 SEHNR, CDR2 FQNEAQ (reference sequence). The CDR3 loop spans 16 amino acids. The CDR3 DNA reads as TGTGCCAGCAGCGAAGGACTTGGGTTTTCCGACTACGAGCAGTACTTC. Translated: CASSEGLGFSDYEQYF. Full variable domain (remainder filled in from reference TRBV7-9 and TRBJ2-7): DTGVSQNPRHKITKRGQNVTFRCDPISEHNRLYWYRQTLGQGPEFLTYFQNEAQLEKSRLLSDRFSAERPKGSFSTLEIQRTEQGDSAMYLCASSEGLGFSDYEQYFGPGTRLTVT.

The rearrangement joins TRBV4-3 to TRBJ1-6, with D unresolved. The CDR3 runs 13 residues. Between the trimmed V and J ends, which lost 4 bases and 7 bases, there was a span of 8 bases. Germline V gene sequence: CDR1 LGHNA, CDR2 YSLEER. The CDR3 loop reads CASSRGRNSPLHF. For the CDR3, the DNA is TGCGCCAGCAGCCGAGGACGGAATTCACCCCTCCACTTT.

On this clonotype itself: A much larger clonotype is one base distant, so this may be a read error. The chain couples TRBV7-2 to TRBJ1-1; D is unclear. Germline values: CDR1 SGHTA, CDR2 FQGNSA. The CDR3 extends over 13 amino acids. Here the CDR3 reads CAGSLVSRGEAFF. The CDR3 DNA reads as TGTGCCGGCAGCTTAGTAAGTCGTGGGGAGGCTTTCTTT.

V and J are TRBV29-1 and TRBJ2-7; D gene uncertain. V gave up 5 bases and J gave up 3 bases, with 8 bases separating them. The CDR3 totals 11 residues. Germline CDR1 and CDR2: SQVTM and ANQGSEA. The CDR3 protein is CSVTQSYEQYF. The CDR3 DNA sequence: TGCAGCGTTACCCAGAGCTACGAGCAGTACTTC.

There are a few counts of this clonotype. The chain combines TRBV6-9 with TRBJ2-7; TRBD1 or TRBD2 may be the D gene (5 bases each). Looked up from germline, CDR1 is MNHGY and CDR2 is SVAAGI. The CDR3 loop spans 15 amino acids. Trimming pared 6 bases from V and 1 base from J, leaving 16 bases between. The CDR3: CASSPGTLKSYEQYF. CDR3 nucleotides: TGTGCCAGCAGCCCCGGGACGCTAAAGTCCTACGAGCAGTACTTC.

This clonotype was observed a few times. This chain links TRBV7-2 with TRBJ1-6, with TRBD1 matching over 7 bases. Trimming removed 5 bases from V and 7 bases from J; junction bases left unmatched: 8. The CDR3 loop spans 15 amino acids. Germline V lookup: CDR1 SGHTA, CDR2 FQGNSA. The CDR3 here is CASSQRGQRNSPLHF. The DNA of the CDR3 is TGTGCCAGCAGCCAGAGGGGACAGAGGAATTCACCCCTCCACTTT.

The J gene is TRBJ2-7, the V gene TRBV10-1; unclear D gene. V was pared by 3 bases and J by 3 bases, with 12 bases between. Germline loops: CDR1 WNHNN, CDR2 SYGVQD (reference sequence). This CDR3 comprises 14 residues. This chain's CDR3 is CASSDTDPYYEQYF. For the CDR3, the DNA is TGCGCCAGCAGTGATACAGATCCTTACTACGAGCAGTACTTC.

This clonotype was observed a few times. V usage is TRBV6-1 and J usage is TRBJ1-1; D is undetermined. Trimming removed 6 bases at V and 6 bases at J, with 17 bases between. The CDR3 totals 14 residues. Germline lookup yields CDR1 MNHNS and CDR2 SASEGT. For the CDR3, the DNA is TGTGCCAGCAGCCCTCCTCGGCAAAACGCTGAAGCTTTCTTT. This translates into CASSPPRQNAEAFF.

CDR3 residues: CASSLQGTNYGYTF. For the CDR3, the DNA is TGTGCCAGCAGCCTACAGGGGACCAACTATGGCTACACCTTC. V is TRBV5-4 and J is TRBJ1-2; TRBD1 matches 7 bases. Looked up from germline, CDR1 is SGHNT and CDR2 is YYREEE (reference sequence). This CDR3 contains 14 residues. Germline trimming cut 4 bases from V and 2 bases from J; bases unmatched to any gene: 5.

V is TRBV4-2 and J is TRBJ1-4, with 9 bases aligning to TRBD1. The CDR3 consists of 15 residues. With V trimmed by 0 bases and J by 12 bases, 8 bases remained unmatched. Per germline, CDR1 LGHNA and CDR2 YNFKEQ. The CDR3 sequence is CASSQEDRGATELFF. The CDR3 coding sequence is TGTGCCAGCAGCCAAGAAGACAGGGGGGCGACGGAACTGTTTTTT.